This TCR beta chain derives from a study of blood T cell repertoires in COVID-19 (dated by TCRdb to 2019 to 2021). Study-level background: Collaborator samples came from the United States, Italy and Spain and covered acute and convalescent phases of COVID-19. The material from the prospective study consisted of cDNA or gDNA derived from T cells, B-cell-depleted T cells, or PBMCs. Subjects who had been exposed to COVID-19, were actively infected with it, or had recovered from it provided the deeply sampled blood TCRbeta repertoires that made up the dataset. The repertoires were released in a freely available public database intended as a resource for research on the immune response to SARS-CoV-2. The samples were drawn from two sources: the first 160 participants of the ongoing ImmuneRACE study, and some 1,300 subjects contributed by 6 global collaborators. The sample metadata nearly always contained a de-identified subject ID, COVID-19 status, age in years and sex. HLA class I and class II types, where available, came from metadata supplied by the sample provider rather than from assay-based typing. What the research found in general, with its limitations: The quantity of clinical and demographic metadata differed by source and by participant and was supplied without curation.

To note about this clone: The antigen it recognizes is unknown. No qualities accompany the bases; no much larger clone lies one base away.

TCRbeta CDR3 regions were amplified from genomic DNA by means of the immunoSEQ Assay, a bias-controlled multiplex PCR. The authors' pipeline ran thus. The number of nucleated cells in each sample was estimated by amplification of reference gene primers within the assay. To quantify the absolute abundance of each unique TCRbeta CDR3 rearrangement, sequence reads were collapsed and filtered. For each sample, productive Simpson clonality was calculated by taking the square root of Simpson's diversity index across productive rearrangements. Held by TCRdb, this immuneACCESS table contains in-frame sequences only and omits some clones. Under half of the omission traces to an unresolved V gene where checked; the cause of the rest is unknown. V, J and clone size are those of that table, while D and trimming were read from the DNA. A total of around 190,000 clones appear in this sample, roughly 80% of them only once. The top ten clonotypes cover around 5.4% of the sample.

Reading from cysteine to phenylalanine, the CDR3 counts 17 amino acids. Of the read, only the CDR3 DNA is kept; its 51 bases are in frame from base 1. One collaborating source in Seattle enrolled patients while the patients were actively infected and followed the patients over time throughout the course of disease. Each collaborating institution followed its own protocols to collect whole blood in K2EDTA tubes. For TCRbeta analysis, collaborators shipped samples in one of three forms: frozen whole blood, isolated PBMCs, or DNA extracted from either of those sample types. This TCR derives from a woman aged 40 to 55 with COVID-19, enrolled during active disease. The receptor chain draws on TRBV21-1 and TRBJ1-6; the table's D call, TRBD1, has no DNA check behind it. TRBV21-1 is noted as a pseudogene. The source material was peripheral blood. The sequence in DNA is TGTGCCAGCAGCCTCAGACAGGGTAAGTCCTATAATTCACCCCTCCACTTT. This encodes CASSLRQGKSYNSPLHF.